These 19 T cell receptor beta chains share one sample of origin, sequenced in a study of T cells after yellow fever vaccination. TCRdb analysed the 5' RACE reads with MiXCR anew, one entry per CDR3 protein. The sample lists over 150,000 distinct CDR3 sequences, roughly 6.4% occurring once. The material was CD4+ T cells sorted from PBMCs, obtained on the day of the first yellow fever vaccination. The receptors stem from a man aged 18 to 35 who received the YFV17D yellow fever vaccine.

This clonotype showed up many times. This chain joins TRBV2 and TRBJ1-3; TRBD1 agrees at 8 bases. The CDR3 totals 12 residues. Trimming took 10 bases from V and 4 from J; bases not matched to a gene: 3. The germline CDR1 and CDR2 sequences are SNHLY and FYNNEI. The CDR3 region is CATQGDGNTIYF. The CDR3 nucleotides read TGTGCCACACAGGGGGACGGAAACACCATATATTTT.

This clonotype showed up just a few times. The chain is built from TRBV4-1 and TRBJ2-2; the D call may be TRBD1 or TRBD2 (5 bases each). The CDR3 length is 15 residues. V gave up 1 base and J gave up 1 base, with 7 bases separating them. CDR1 and CDR2 from the germline V gene are MGHRA and YSYEKL. CDR3 nucleotides: TGCGCCAGCAGCCAAGGGGACCAGAACACCGGGGAGCTGTTTTTT. Protein: CASSQGDQNTGELFF.

The DNA of the CDR3 is TGTGCCAGCAGCTTAGGGACAGGGTTCTACGAGCAGTACTTC. Amino acids: CASSLGTGFYEQYF. V gene TRBV9 combines with J gene TRBJ2-7, with 9 nucleotides matching TRBD1. This CDR3 is built from 14 residues. Germline-derived CDR1 and CDR2 are SGDLS and YYNGEE. Trimming removed 4 bases from V and 3 bases from J; junction bases left unmatched: 5.

This clonotype occurred many times. DNA of the CDR3: TGCGCCAGCAGCTTGGCGGCAGGGCATGGAAACACCATATATTTT. It specifies CASSLAAGHGNTIYF. V and J are TRBV5-1 and TRBJ1-3; possible D gene TRBD1, 5 bases. Trimming shortened V by 0 bases and J by 3 bases, and 10 bases separated the two germline ends. The germline V gene encodes CDR1 SGHRS and CDR2 YFSETQ. This CDR3 spans 15 amino acids.

This clonotype appeared many times. The chain combines TRBV7-2 with TRBJ1-2; D uncertain. The CDR3 spans 14 residues. CDR1 and CDR2 (germline): SGHTA, FQGNSA. Deletions cut 0 bases from V and 3 bases from J, with 8 bases between. This CDR3 reads CASSLAENYYGYTF. CDR3 coding DNA: TGTGCCAGCAGCTTAGCAGAAAACTACTATGGCTACACCTTC.

The chain has TRBV7-3 and TRBJ2-1; either TRBD1 or TRBD2 may supply D (7 bases each). In germline, CDR1 is SGHTA, CDR2 FQGTGA. With 3 bases removed from V and 8 bases from J, the gap between germline ends came to 11 bases. The CDR3 sequence is 13 residues long. CDR3 sequence: CASSFRGGDEQFF. The CDR3 DNA reads TGTGCCAGCAGCTTCAGGGGGGGCGATGAGCAGTTCTTC.

This clonotype was observed many times. DNA for the CDR3: TGCAGTGCTAGAGATTCGTCGGGGAACAATAATTCACCCCTCCACTTT. The encoded protein is CSARDSSGNNNSPLHF. The rearrangement joins TRBV20-1 to TRBJ1-6; unclear D gene. In germline, CDR1 is DFQATT, CDR2 SNEGSKA (reference sequence). V was trimmed by 0 bases and J by 5 bases, leaving 14 bases between them. CDR3 length equals 16 residues.

This clonotype was detected ten times or more. The rearrangement links TRBV27 to TRBJ1-6; D gene unclear. Trimming pared 1 base from V and 10 bases from J, leaving 5 bases between. CDR3 size: 12 residues. The V gene's germline CDR1 is MNHEY and CDR2 SMNVEV (reference sequence). The CDR3 protein is CASSLYRSPLHF. CDR3 nucleotides: TGTGCCAGCAGTTTATATCGATCACCCCTCCACTTT.

This clonotype came up many times. This rearrangement joins TRBV12-3 or TRBV12-4 to TRBJ2-5, with TRBD2 identical over 14 bases. CDR3 length: 16 residues. V dropped 6 bases and J dropped 1; count of bases not matched to a gene: 4. CDR3 residues: CASSRGLAGAQETQYF. In nucleotides, the CDR3 is TGTGCCAGCAGCCGGGGACTAGCGGGGGCCCAAGAGACCCAGTACTTC.

This clonotype was seen a few times. This chain links TRBV29-1 with TRBJ1-2; D possibly corresponds to TRBD1 (5 bases). The germline gives CDR1 SQVTM, CDR2 ANQGSEA. The CDR3 consists of 12 residues. The V and J ends lost 7 bases and 8 bases respectively, with 17 bases between them. CDR3 amino acids: CSARAAGAGYTF. The CDR3 DNA reads as TGCAGCGCAAGGGCCGCTGGGGCAGGCTACACCTTC. The variable domain in full, completed from reference TRBV29-1 and TRBJ1-2, reads SAVISQKPSRDICQRGTSLTIQCQVDSQVTMMFWYRQQPGQSLTLIATANQGSEATYESGFVIDKFPISRPNLTFSTLTVSNMSPEDSSIYLCSARAAGAGYTFGSGTRLTVV.

This clonotype was recorded at least ten times. The CDR3: CASSLLGPQETQYF. CDR3 bases: TGCGCCAGCAGCTTGTTGGGCCCACAAGAGACCCAGTACTTC. V gene TRBV5-1 combines with J gene TRBJ2-5; no clear D gene. V lost 1 base, J lost 2 bases, and 9 bases lay in between. The germline V gene encodes CDR1 SGHRS and CDR2 YFSETQ. This CDR3 is 14 amino acids long.

This clonotype has a count of ten or more. This chain joins TRBV6-2 or TRBV6-3 and TRBJ1-1; a weak D match, TRBD1 (5 bases). Germline values: CDR1 MNHEY, CDR2 SVGEGT. The V gene lost 2 bases and the J gene lost 5 bases, with 9 bases spanning the gap. This CDR3 is 13 amino acids long. The chain's CDR3 is CASSYIGGTEAFF. The CDR3 DNA follows: TGTGCCAGCAGTTACATCGGGGGGACTGAAGCTTTCTTT.

This clonotype was seen ten or more times. This chain's CDR3 is CASSRTATSLGTNVLTF. Here the CDR3 DNA reads TGTGCCAGCTCCCGCACTGCCACCTCTCTGGGGACCAACGTCCTGACTTTC. V is TRBV18 and J is TRBJ2-6; D gene ambiguous. Trimming pared 6 bases from V and 8 bases from J, leaving 23 bases between. Per the germline V gene, CDR1 is KGHSH and CDR2 is LQKENI. CDR3 length equals 17 residues.

This clonotype was observed many times. This chain uses TRBV5-1 with TRBJ2-7; a weak D match, TRBD1 (6 bases). V gave up 0 bases and J gave up 2 bases, with 12 bases separating them. The CDR3 has 15 amino acids. Germline V gene sequence: CDR1 SGHRS, CDR2 YFSETQ. The CDR3 DNA sequence: TGCGCCAGCAGCTTGGTGGCAGGGGACCCCTACGAGCAGTACTTC. As protein: CASSLVAGDPYEQYF.

The V and J genes are TRBV12-3 or TRBV12-4 and TRBJ2-2, with D perhaps matching TRBD2 (5 bases). The CDR3 extends over 16 amino acids. The V end lost 6 bases, the J end lost 1 base, and 15 bases lay between the germline ends. In nucleotides, the CDR3 is TGTGCCAGCAGCCGTGGACTGACAATGAACACCGGGGAGCTGTTTTTT. This encodes CASSRGLTMNTGELFF.

This clonotype was seen a handful of times. The rearrangement links TRBV11-2 to TRBJ2-1; D is possibly TRBD1 or TRBD2 (5 bases each). This CDR3 spans 15 amino acids. V lost 5 bases and J lost 4, with 15 bases in between. Germline V CDR1 and CDR2: SGHAT, FQNNGV. CDR3 sequence reads: CASSPRGVGYNEQFF. The CDR3, as DNA: TGTGCCAGCAGCCCGCGAGGGGTGGGATACAATGAGCAGTTCTTC.

In this sample, this clonotype turned up many times. The rearrangement links TRBV4-3 to TRBJ1-6; D remains ambiguous. V was shortened by 0 bases and J by 7 bases, with 4 bases between the two germline ends. CDR1 is LGHNA, CDR2 YSLEER, per germline. The CDR3 runs 13 residues. This chain's CDR3 is CASSQETNSPLHF. CDR3 sequence (DNA): TGCGCCAGCAGCCAAGAAACGAATTCACCCCTCCACTTT.

This clonotype was counted ten times or more. The J gene is TRBJ1-3, the V gene TRBV5-5; the match to TRBD1 covers 8 bases. The CDR3 is 14 amino acids. Unmatched junction bases numbered 4, after V lost 4 bases and J lost 4 bases. Germline values: CDR1 SGHKS, CDR2 YYEKEE (reference sequence). The CDR3 DNA is TGTGCCAGCAGCCCCAGGGGGCTGGGAAACACCATATATTTT. It specifies CASSPRGLGNTIYF.

The sample holds many counts of this clonotype. The chain recombines TRBV6-1 with TRBJ2-7, with no clear D. V lost 2 bases, J lost 0 bases, and 8 bases lay in between. CDR3 size: 14 residues. From germline, CDR1 is MNHNS and CDR2 SASEGT. In nucleotides, the CDR3 is TGTGCCAGCAGTGAACCCGGGTCCTCCTACGAGCAGTACTTC. Protein sequence: CASSEPGSSYEQYF.